The 31 T cell receptor beta chains below come from one sample, sequenced in a study of OX40 agonist ivuxolimab in advanced cancers. The method was immunoSEQ multiplex PCR; TCRdb's version includes in-frame clones alone and lacks a portion of them. The sample has around 80,000 clones, about 85% seen once. The sample in question was CD4+ or CD8+ T cells sorted from blood, obtained in a trial of the OX40 agonist ivuxolimab. The receptors come from an adult with an advanced solid tumor such as melanoma, head and neck, liver or kidney cancer.

The V and J genes are TRBV7-2 and TRBJ1-1, with TRBD1 identical over 8 bases. The CDR3 covers 15 residues. The germline V gene has CDR1 SGHTA and CDR2 FQGNSA. The V gene end was trimmed by 4 bases and the J gene end by 5 bases; junction bases not matched to a gene: 9. CDR3 protein: CASSSRQGMVTEAFF. The DNA for the CDR3 is TGTGCCAGCAGCTCTCGACAGGGGATGGTAACTGAAGCTTTCTTT.

The rearrangement links TRBV11-3 to TRBJ1-2; maybe TRBD1 (5 bases). Germline V CDR1 and CDR2: SGHNT, YENEEA. The CDR3 length is 13 residues. Trimming removed 6 bases from V and 3 bases from J, with 11 bases in between. The CDR3 nucleotides are TGTGCCAGCAGTTTACAGGCCCACTATGGCTACACCTTC. Amino acids: CASSLQAHYGYTF.

This clone has more than one count but fewer than ten. The chain is built from TRBV7-9 and TRBJ2-2; 9 nucleotides match TRBD2. Germline CDR1 SEHNR, CDR2 FQNEAQ (reference sequence). The trim removed 1 base at V and 4 bases at J, leaving 1 base unmatched. The CDR3 covers 15 residues. CDR3 in amino acids: CASSLGLAATGELFF. In DNA form, the CDR3 reads TGTGCCAGCAGCTTAGGACTAGCGGCCACCGGGGAGCTGTTTTTT. The full variable domain, rest sourced from reference TRBV7-9 and TRBJ2-2, is DTGVSQNPRHKITKRGQNVTFRCDPISEHNRLYWYRQTLGQGPEFLTYFQNEAQLEKSRLLSDRFSAERPKGSFSTLEIQRTEQGDSAMYLCASSLGLAATGELFFGEGSRLTVL.

The CDR3 region is CASSRTGNNNEQFF. In nucleotides, the CDR3 is TGTGCCAGCAGCCGCACAGGGAATAACAATGAGCAGTTCTTC. The chain uses TRBV7-3 and TRBJ2-1, with a weak D call TRBD1 (6 bases). The germline V and J ends were trimmed by 5 bases and 5 bases, with 13 bases remaining between them. CDR1 and CDR2 (germline): SGHTA, FQGTGA. CDR3 length equals 14 residues.

This clone was counted once. The chain joins TRBV6-6 to TRBJ1-3; D is uncertain. With 6 bases removed from V and 5 bases from J, the gap between germline ends came to 8 bases. Germline CDR1 is MNHNY and CDR2 is SVGAGI (reference sequence). There are 12 residues in the CDR3. The CDR3 here is CASRPERNTIYF. The CDR3, as DNA: TGTGCCAGCAGACCGGAGAGAAACACCATATATTTT.

This CDR3 is CASRGQGTANQPQHF. In nucleotides, the CDR3 is TGTGCCAGCCGAGGACAGGGGACAGCAAATCAGCCCCAGCATTTT. V and J are TRBV6-1 and TRBJ1-5, with 9 bases matching TRBD1. The germline V gene encodes CDR1 MNHNS and CDR2 SASEGT. The ends lost 8 bases at V and 4 bases at J; junction bases unmatched: 9. This CDR3 is 15 amino acids long.

The chain couples TRBV7-2 to TRBJ2-7; a weak D match, TRBD1 (6 bases). This CDR3 region has 14 residues. Trimming shortened V by 9 bases and J by 4 bases, and 19 bases separated the two germline ends. Germline V gives CDR1 SGHTA, CDR2 FQGNSA. CDR3 DNA sequence: TGTGCCAGTAGAGTAGGGGGATCAGAATACGAGCAGTACTTC. As protein: CASRVGGSEYEQYF.

V and J are TRBV20-1 and TRBJ2-1, with D unclear. V lost 3 bases, J lost 7 bases, and 7 bases lay in between. Germline assignment: CDR1 DFQATT and CDR2 SNEGSKA (reference sequence). The CDR3 is 11 residues long. CDR3 nucleotide sequence: TGCAGTGCTAGTGGGATGAATGAGCAGTTCTTC. The encoded protein is CSASGMNEQFF.

The chain recombines TRBV11-2 with TRBJ1-2; 9 bases agree with TRBD1. Per the germline V gene, CDR1 is SGHAT and CDR2 is FQNNGV. V trimming: 5 bases; J trimming: 8 bases; junction bases outside the gene matches: 9. The CDR3 runs 14 residues. As DNA, the CDR3 is TGTGCCAGCAGCCACACCACAGGGGGCGAAGGCTACACCTTC. This sequence encodes CASSHTTGGEGYTF.

This clone has just a few counts. V usage is TRBV2 and J usage is TRBJ2-7, with D hard to call. The CDR3 runs to 12 residues. Germline loops: CDR1 SNHLY, CDR2 FYNNEI. V lost 9 bases to trimming and J lost 0 bases, with 9 bases between them. CDR3 sequence reads: CARASSSYEQYF. CDR3 bases: TGTGCCAGGGCGTCGTCCTCCTACGAGCAGTACTTC.

This sequence joins TRBV7-3 and TRBJ1-6; D not resolved. Trimming left V 1 base short and J 8 bases short, with 6 bases between. The CDR3 contains 13 residues. CDR1 and CDR2 (germline): SGHTA, FQGTGA. Here the CDR3 reads CASSLIPDSPLHF. The CDR3, as DNA: TGTGCCAGCAGCTTAATCCCGGATTCACCCCTCCACTTT.

Remarks on this clone: Because the CDR3's place on the DNA is in doubt, the DNA is left out and the CDR3 is given as listed by TCRdb. The chain is built from TRBV27 and TRBJ2-5; TRBD1 reflects the table's D call only, with no check against the DNA. CDR1 is MNHEY and CDR2 is SMNVEV in the germline V gene (reference sequence). Counting both end residues, the CDR3 totals 15 amino acids. The CDR3: CASSSGQGARETQYF.

This rearrangement joins TRBV9 to TRBJ1-2, with D hard to call. CDR1 is SGDLS, CDR2 YYNGEE, per germline. The CDR3 is 14 residues long. V shed 3 bases and J shed 6 bases, with 15 bases lying between them. For the CDR3, the DNA is TGTGCCAGCAGCGGCATTAAAGAATTCCATGGCTACACCTTC. Protein product: CASSGIKEFHGYTF.

This chain joins TRBV6-5 and TRBJ2-5; 7 bases are a match to TRBD1. The V gene's germline CDR1 is MNHEY and CDR2 SVGAGI. The CDR3 sequence is 16 residues long. V dropped 0 bases and J dropped 1; count of bases not matched to a gene: 5. CDR3 DNA: TGTGCCAGCAGTTACTCCTTCGGGACAGTCCAAGAGACCCAGTACTTC. This translates into CASSYSFGTVQETQYF.

This clone was detected once. The V gene is TRBV10-1, the J gene TRBJ2-1, with 13 bases lining up with TRBD2. Looked up from germline, CDR1 is WNHNN and CDR2 is SYGVQD (reference sequence). The trim removed 6 bases at V and 6 bases at J, leaving 5 bases unmatched. This CDR3 comprises 15 residues. CDR3 amino acids: CASSGLAGDGNEQFF. The DNA for the CDR3 is TGCGCCAGCAGCGGACTAGCGGGAGATGGCAATGAGCAGTTCTTC.

This clone was detected a few times. The chain links TRBV11-2 to TRBJ1-1, with D uncertain. CDR3 length: 13 residues. The V gene's germline CDR1 is SGHAT and CDR2 FQNNGV. V was trimmed by 0 bases and J by 11 bases, leaving 13 bases between them. The CDR3 loop reads CASSLESAGQAFF. The CDR3 nucleotides read TGTGCCAGCAGCTTAGAATCGGCAGGCCAGGCTTTCTTT.

The chain joins TRBV7-9 to TRBJ1-1; the D gene is possibly TRBD1 (6 bases). The CDR3 has 16 amino acids. Germline-derived CDR1 and CDR2 are SEHNR and FQNEAQ (reference sequence). V was clipped by 5 bases and J by 1 base, with 17 bases between them. In DNA, the CDR3 is TGTGCCAGCAGCCTTCGACAGGACCGTGGGAACACTGAAGCTTTCTTT. Protein: CASSLRQDRGNTEAFF.

This chain joins TRBV6-1 and TRBJ1-4; TRBD1 agrees at 9 bases. Germline V gene lookup returns CDR1 MNHNS and CDR2 SASEGT. The CDR3 sequence is 14 residues long. V dropped 6 bases and J dropped 7; count of bases not matched to a gene: 6. In nucleotides, the CDR3 is TGTGCCAGCAGGACACAGGGGGCTAGTGAAAAACTGTTTTTT. Translating it yields CASRTQGASEKLFF.

The rearrangement joins TRBV5-4 to TRBJ2-7; D possibly corresponds to TRBD2 (7 bases). V was shortened by 0 bases and J by 3 bases, with 10 bases between the two germline ends. Germline CDR1 is SGHNT and CDR2 is YYREEE (reference sequence). This CDR3 is 14 amino acids long. This chain's CDR3 is CASSLARGGYEQYF. The CDR3 region has the DNA TGTGCCAGCAGCTTGGCTAGGGGGGGCTACGAGCAGTACTTC.

This clone was observed a few times. The rearrangement joins TRBV9 to TRBJ1-5; perhaps TRBD1 as D (5 bases). The V end lost 4 bases, the J end lost 4 bases, and 21 bases lay between the germline ends. Germline values: CDR1 SGDLS, CDR2 YYNGEE. CDR3 size: 17 residues. CDR3 sequence (DNA): TGTGCCAGCAGCTCCCCTCAAAACAGGTTGCGGAATCAGCCCCAGCATTTT. Translated: CASSSPQNRLRNQPQHF.

Comments on this clone: The junction shows a germline mismatch at one end, possibly a read error. Distinct nucleotide sequences in the sample also encode this CDR3. The V and J genes are TRBV7-8 and TRBJ1-5, with unresolved D. Germline CDR1 and CDR2: SGHVS and FQNEAQ. The CDR3 loop spans 14 amino acids. Written as DNA, the CDR3 is TGTGCCAGCAGATTAGGAGCGAGCAATCAGCCCCAGCATTTT. Encoded protein: CASRLGASNQPQHF.

The chain links TRBV18 to TRBJ2-1; 7 bases align to TRBD1. The CDR3 has 16 amino acids. V shed 5 bases and J 3 bases; nucleotides not matched to a gene: 10. The germline gives CDR1 KGHSH, CDR2 LQKENI. Here the CDR3 reads CASSAGQDLRYNEQFF. The CDR3 DNA is TGTGCCAGCTCAGCAGGACAGGACTTACGCTACAATGAGCAGTTCTTC.

Here the CDR3 reads CASSRDSENTQYF. The CDR3 DNA follows: TGCGCCAGCAGCAGAGACAGCGAAAATACGCAGTATTTT. The chain couples TRBV4-3 to TRBJ2-3; TRBD1 might be the D (5 bases). The CDR3 has 13 residues. V was cut by 5 bases and J by 7 bases, with 13 bases left in between. Germline V gene data show CDR1 as LGHNA and CDR2 as YSLEER.

V and J are TRBV5-4 and TRBJ2-7; the match to TRBD2 covers 12 bases. With V trimmed by 2 bases and J by 1 base, 4 bases remained unmatched. Germline V CDR1 and CDR2: SGHNT, YYREEE (reference sequence). The CDR3 spans 16 residues. The CDR3 DNA follows: TGTGCCAGCAGCTTTCCTGGACTAGCGGGGTCCTACGAGCAGTACTTC. The encoded protein is CASSFPGLAGSYEQYF.

The chain carries TRBV6-1 and TRBJ1-1; a weak D match, TRBD1 (6 bases). The CDR3 is 13 residues long. Per the germline V gene, CDR1 is MNHNS and CDR2 is SASEGT. V was pared by 2 bases and J by 5 bases, with 9 bases between. CDR3 sequence (DNA): TGTGCCAGCAGTGAATTCCAGGGGACTGAAGCTTTCTTT. Its protein is CASSEFQGTEAFF.

The chain recombines TRBV6-5 with TRBJ1-5, with D perhaps matching TRBD1 (6 bases). V was shortened by 2 bases and J by 3 bases, with 11 bases between the two germline ends. CDR1 and CDR2 (germline): MNHEY, SVGAGI. There are 15 residues in the CDR3. The CDR3 here is CASSYRWDTNQPQHF. CDR3 nucleotide sequence: TGTGCCAGCAGTTACCGGTGGGACACCAATCAGCCCCAGCATTTT.

V and J are TRBV29-1 and TRBJ1-2; D is undetermined. Deletions cut 1 base from V and 8 bases from J, with 14 bases between. CDR1 and CDR2 from the germline V gene are SQVTM and ANQGSEA. There are 13 residues in the CDR3. This chain's CDR3 is CSVEGRGTGGYTF. CDR3 nucleotide sequence: TGCAGCGTTGAAGGGCGGGGTACTGGGGGCTACACCTTC.

The V and J genes are TRBV30 and TRBJ2-2; either TRBD1 or TRBD2 may fit D (5 bases each). Deletions cut 2 bases from V and 7 bases from J, with 11 bases between. CDR1 is GTSNPN and CDR2 is SVGIG in the germline V gene (reference sequence). There are 13 residues in the CDR3. CDR3 in amino acids: CAWSNGGFGELFF. In DNA, the CDR3 is TGTGCCTGGAGTAATGGGGGATTCGGGGAGCTGTTTTTT.

This chain connects TRBV7-2 to TRBJ2-2; a possible D gene is TRBD1 (5 bases). V lost 3 bases to trimming and J lost 10 bases, with 15 bases between them. CDR3 length equals 14 residues. The germline gives CDR1 SGHTA, CDR2 FQGNSA. CDR3 protein: CASSFTTDPMELFF. The CDR3 DNA is TGTGCCAGCAGCTTTACGACAGACCCTATGGAGCTGTTTTTT.

V gene TRBV7-9 combines with J gene TRBJ1-1; the D is unclear. V was shortened by 4 bases and J by 5 bases, with 20 bases between the two germline ends. CDR1 SEHNR and CDR2 FQNEAQ come from the germline V gene (reference sequence). There are 16 residues in the CDR3. The CDR3 DNA is TGTGCCAGCAGCTCTACCCTGCAGCCCCGAGGAACTGAAGCTTTCTTT. Translated: CASSSTLQPRGTEAFF.

The chain combines TRBV4-3 with TRBJ1-2; D possibly corresponds to TRBD1 (5 bases). Germline lookup yields CDR1 LGHNA and CDR2 YSLEER. This CDR3 region has 15 residues. V lost 2 bases and J lost 2, with 12 bases in between. The CDR3 nucleotides read TGCGCCAGCAGCCAATTGACGGACAAGAACTATGGCTACACCTTC. Its protein is CASSQLTDKNYGYTF.